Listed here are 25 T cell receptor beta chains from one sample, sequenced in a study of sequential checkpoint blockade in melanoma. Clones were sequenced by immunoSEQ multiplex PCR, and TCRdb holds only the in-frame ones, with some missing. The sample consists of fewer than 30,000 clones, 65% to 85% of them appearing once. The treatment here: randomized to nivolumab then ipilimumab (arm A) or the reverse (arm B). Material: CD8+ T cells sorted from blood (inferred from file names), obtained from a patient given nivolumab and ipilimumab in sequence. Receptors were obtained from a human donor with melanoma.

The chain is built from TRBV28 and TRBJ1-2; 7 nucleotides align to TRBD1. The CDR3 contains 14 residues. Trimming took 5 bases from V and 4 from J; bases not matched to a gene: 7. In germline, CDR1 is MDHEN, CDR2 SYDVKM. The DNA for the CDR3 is TGTGCCAGCAGTCCAGGGGGGTATTCCTATGGCTACACCTTC. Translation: CASSPGGYSYGYTF.

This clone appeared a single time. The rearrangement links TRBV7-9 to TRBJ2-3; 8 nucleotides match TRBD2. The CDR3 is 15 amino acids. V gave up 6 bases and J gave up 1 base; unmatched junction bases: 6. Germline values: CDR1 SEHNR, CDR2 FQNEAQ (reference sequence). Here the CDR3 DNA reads TGTGCCAGCAGAAACCCGACTAGCGGCACAGATACGCAGTATTTT. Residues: CASRNPTSGTDTQYF.

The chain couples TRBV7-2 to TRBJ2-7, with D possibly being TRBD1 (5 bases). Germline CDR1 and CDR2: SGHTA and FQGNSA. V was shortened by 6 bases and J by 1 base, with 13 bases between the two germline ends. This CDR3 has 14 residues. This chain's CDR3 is CASSSMDTSYEQYF. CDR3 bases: TGTGCCAGCAGTTCTATGGACACTTCCTACGAGCAGTACTTC.

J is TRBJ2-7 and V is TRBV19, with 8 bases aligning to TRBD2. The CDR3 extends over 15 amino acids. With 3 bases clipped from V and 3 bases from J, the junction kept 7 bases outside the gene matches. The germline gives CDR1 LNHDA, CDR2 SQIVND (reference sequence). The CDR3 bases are TGTGCCAGTAGTATGGGGGCCGGGAGGGACTACGAGCAGTACTTC. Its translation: CASSMGAGRDYEQYF.

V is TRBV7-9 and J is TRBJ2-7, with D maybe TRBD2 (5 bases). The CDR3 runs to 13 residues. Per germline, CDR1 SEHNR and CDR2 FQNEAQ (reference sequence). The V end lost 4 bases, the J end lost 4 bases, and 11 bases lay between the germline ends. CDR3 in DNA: TGTGCCAGCAGCTCCGATCCGGGGTACGAGCAGTACTTC. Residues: CASSSDPGYEQYF.

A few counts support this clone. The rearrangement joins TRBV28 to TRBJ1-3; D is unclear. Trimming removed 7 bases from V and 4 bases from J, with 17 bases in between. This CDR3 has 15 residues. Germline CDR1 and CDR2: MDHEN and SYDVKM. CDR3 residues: CASTPYDLRGNTIYF. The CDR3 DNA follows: TGTGCCAGCACTCCGTATGACCTGAGGGGAAACACCATATATTTT.

The CDR3 is CASSFRYEQYF. CDR3 bases: TGTGCCAGCAGCTTCCGCTACGAGCAGTACTTC. V usage is TRBV5-7 and J usage is TRBJ2-7; unclear D gene. TRBV5-7 is placed among ORFs of uncertain function. There are 11 residues in the CDR3. The ends were cut back, 2 bases at V and 3 bases at J, with 3 bases in the middle.

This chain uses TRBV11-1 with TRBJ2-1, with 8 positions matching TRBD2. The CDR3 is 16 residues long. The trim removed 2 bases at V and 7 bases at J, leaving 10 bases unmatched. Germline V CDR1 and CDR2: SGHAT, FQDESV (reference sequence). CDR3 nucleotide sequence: TGTGCCAGCAGCTTACGTAAGGCGGGAGGCCCTAATGAGCAGTTCTTC. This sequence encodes CASSLRKAGGPNEQFF.

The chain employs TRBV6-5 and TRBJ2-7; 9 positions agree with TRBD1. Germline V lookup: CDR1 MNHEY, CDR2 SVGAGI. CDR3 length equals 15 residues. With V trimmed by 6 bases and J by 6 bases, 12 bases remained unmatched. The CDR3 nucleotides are TGTGCCAGCAGCCGCCAGGGACAGGGCTCGGCCGAGCAGTACTTC. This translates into CASSRQGQGSAEQYF.

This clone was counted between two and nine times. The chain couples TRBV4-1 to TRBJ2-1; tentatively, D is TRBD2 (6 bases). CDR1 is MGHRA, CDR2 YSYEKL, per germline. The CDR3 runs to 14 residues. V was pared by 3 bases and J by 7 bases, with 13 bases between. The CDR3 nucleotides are TGCGCCAGCAGCCATTCGACTAGTCGAAATGAGCAGTTCTTC. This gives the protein CASSHSTSRNEQFF.

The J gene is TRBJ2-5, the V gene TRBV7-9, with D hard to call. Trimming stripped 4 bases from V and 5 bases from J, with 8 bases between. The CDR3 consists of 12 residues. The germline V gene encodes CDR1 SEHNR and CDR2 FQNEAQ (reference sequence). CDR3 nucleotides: TGTGCCAGCAGCTCGGGTCAGGAGACCCAGTACTTC. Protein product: CASSSGQETQYF.

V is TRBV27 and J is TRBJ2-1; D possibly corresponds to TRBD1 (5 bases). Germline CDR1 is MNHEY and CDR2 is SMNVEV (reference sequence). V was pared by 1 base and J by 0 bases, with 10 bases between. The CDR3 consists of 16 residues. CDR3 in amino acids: CASSLFQGSSYNEQFF. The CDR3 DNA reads TGTGCCAGCAGTTTATTCCAGGGTAGCTCCTACAATGAGCAGTTCTTC.

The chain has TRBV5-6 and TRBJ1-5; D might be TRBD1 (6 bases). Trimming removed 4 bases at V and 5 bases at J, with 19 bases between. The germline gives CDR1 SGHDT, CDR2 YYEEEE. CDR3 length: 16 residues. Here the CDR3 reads CASSRGKTGNYQPQHF. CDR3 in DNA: TGTGCCAGCAGCCGGGGCAAGACAGGAAACTATCAGCCCCAGCATTTT.

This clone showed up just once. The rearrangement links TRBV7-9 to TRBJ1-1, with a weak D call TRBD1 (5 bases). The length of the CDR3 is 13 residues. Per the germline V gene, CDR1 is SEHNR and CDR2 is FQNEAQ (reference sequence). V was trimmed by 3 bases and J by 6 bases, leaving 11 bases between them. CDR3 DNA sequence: TGTGCCAGCAGCTTGGAGGGGATCGCTGAAGCTTTCTTT. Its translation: CASSLEGIAEAFF.

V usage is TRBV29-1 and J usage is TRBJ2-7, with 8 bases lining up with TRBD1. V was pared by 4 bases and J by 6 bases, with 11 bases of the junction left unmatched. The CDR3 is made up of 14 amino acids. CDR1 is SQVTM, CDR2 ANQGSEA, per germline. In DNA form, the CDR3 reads TGCAGCGTTGGAGGACAGGGCGCCGCGGGCGAGCAGTACTTC. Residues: CSVGGQGAAGEQYF.

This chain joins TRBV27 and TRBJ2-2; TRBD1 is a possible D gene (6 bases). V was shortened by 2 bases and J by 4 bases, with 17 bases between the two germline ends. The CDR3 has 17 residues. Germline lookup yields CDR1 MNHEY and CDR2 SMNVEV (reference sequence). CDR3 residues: CASSLVRGQSLTGELFF. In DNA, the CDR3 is TGTGCCAGCAGTTTAGTGAGAGGACAGAGTCTCACCGGGGAGCTGTTTTTT.

The CDR3 region is CASSATDGGNSPLHF. CDR3 in DNA: TGTGCCAGCAGCGCAACGGACGGCGGGAATTCACCCCTCCACTTT. The chain links TRBV9 to TRBJ1-6; the D is unclear. With 3 bases removed from V and 7 bases from J, the gap between germline ends came to 14 bases. The germline V gene has CDR1 SGDLS and CDR2 YYNGEE. The CDR3 loop spans 15 amino acids.

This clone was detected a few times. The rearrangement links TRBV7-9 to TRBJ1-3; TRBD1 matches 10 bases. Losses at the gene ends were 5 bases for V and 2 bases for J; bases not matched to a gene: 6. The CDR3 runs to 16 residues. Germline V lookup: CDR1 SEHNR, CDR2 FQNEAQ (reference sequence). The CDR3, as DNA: TGTGCCAGCAGCCCAGACAGGGGGCAGGCTGGAAACACCATATATTTT. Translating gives CASSPDRGQAGNTIYF.

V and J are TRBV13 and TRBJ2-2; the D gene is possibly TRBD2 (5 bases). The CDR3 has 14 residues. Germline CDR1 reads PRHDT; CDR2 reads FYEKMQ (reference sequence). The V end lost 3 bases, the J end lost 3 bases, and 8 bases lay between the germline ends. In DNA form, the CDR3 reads TGTGCCAGCAGCTTCGGACTTTACACCGGGGAGCTGTTTTTT. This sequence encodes CASSFGLYTGELFF.

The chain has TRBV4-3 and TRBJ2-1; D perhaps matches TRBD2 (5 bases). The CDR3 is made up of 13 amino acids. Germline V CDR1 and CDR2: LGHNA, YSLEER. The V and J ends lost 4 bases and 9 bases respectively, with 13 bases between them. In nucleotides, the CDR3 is TGCGCCAGCAGCCTGACCCCGGGAACTGAGCAGTTCTTC. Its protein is CASSLTPGTEQFF.

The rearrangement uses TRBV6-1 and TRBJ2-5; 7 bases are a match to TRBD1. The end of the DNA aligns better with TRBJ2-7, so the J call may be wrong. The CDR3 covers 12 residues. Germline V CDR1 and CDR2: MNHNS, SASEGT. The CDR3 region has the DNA TGTGCCATCAACAGGGGACCCTACGAGCAGTACTTC. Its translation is CAINRGPYEQYF.

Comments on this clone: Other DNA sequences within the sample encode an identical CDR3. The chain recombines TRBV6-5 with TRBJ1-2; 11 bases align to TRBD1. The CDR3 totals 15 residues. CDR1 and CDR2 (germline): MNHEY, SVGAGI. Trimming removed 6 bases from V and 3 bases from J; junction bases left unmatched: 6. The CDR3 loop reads CASSPGQGADYGYTF. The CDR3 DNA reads TGTGCCAGCAGCCCTGGACAGGGGGCTGACTATGGCTACACCTTC.

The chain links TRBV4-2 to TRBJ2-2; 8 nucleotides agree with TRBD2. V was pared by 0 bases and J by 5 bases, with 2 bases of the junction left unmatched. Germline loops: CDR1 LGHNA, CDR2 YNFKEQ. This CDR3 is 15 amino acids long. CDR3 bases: TGTGCCAGCAGCCAAGAAGAGCGGGGGACCGGGGAGCTGTTTTTT. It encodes CASSQEERGTGELFF.

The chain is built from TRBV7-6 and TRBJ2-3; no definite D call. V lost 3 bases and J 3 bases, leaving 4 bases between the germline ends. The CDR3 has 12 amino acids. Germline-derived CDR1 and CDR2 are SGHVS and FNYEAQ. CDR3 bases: TGTGCCAGCAGCTTCGGGACAGATACGCAGTATTTT. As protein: CASSFGTDTQYF.

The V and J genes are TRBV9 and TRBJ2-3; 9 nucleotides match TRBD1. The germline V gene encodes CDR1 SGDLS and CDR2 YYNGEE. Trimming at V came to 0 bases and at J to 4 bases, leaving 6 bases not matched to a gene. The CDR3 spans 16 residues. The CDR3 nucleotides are TGTGCCAGCAGCGTAGCGTCGGGACAGGGCCCAGATACGCAGTATTTT. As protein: CASSVASGQGPDTQYF.